This T cell receptor (beta chain) was identified during a study of cytomegalovirus exposure and HLA in healthy donors. The study, taken as a whole, reports: Associated with cytomegalovirus, according to the listing, were 164 TCR beta chains. A later analysis linked about 17,000 TCR beta sequences to HLA alleles at 0.05 false discovery rate.

The PCR contained 60 Vbeta and 13 Jbeta primers. Method: immunoSEQ multiplex PCR; TCRdb's copy keeps in-frame clones and lacks some. The sample contains over 100,000 clones, approximately 76% of which appear only once. With respect to this clone: Its specificity is unknown.

Per the germline V gene, CDR1 is ENHRY and CDR2 is SYGVKD. This CDR3 contains 14 residues. V was pared by 4 bases and J by 2 bases, with 5 bases of the junction left unmatched. This sequence was found in a woman aged 45-65 years in good health and CMV-seropositive. This chain joins TRBV10-3 and TRBJ2-7, with TRBD2 identical over 7 bases. Sample: PBMCs. The CDR3 sequence: CAISARGDPYEQYF. CDR3 sequence (DNA): TGTGCCATCAGTGCCCGGGGGGACCCCTACGAGCAGTACTTC.